This TCR beta chain was captured in a study of blood T cell repertoires in COVID-19. As for the study in general: The cDNA or gDNA used as material had been derived from T cells, B-cell-depleted T cells, or PBMCs.

Original data processing: Estimation of nucleated cell counts relied on the amplification of reference gene primers. The repertoire was sequenced with immunoSEQ multiplex PCR; TCRdb's copy has only in-frame clones and lacks some. The V and J calls and clone size are taken from that table; D and trimming were inferred from the DNA. The sample consists of about 71,000 clones, around 84% of them appearing once. The source of this sequence is a man between 45 and 60 years old with active COVID-19. The sequenced material came from peripheral blood.

Here the CDR3 reads CASSLAWGQAGELFF. CDR3 DNA: TGTGCCAGCAGCTTGGCCTGGGGGCAGGCCGGGGAGCTGTTTTTT. The chain combines TRBV5-4 with TRBJ2-2, with D possibly matching TRBD1 (6 bases). The length of the CDR3 is 15 residues. V was trimmed by 0 bases and J by 6 bases, leaving 12 bases between them. CDR1 and CDR2 (germline): SGHNT, YYREEE (reference sequence).